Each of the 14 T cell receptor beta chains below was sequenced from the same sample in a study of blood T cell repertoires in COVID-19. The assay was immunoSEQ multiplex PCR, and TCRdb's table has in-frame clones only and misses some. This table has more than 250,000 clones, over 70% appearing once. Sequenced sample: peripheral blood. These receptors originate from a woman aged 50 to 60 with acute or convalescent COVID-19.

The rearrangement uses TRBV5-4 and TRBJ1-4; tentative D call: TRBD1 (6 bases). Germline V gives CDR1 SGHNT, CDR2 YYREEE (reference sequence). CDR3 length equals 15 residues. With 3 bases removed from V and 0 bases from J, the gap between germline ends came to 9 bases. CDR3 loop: CASSSTGSTNEKLFF. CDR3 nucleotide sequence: TGTGCCAGCAGCTCCACAGGGTCAACTAATGAAAAACTGTTTTTT.

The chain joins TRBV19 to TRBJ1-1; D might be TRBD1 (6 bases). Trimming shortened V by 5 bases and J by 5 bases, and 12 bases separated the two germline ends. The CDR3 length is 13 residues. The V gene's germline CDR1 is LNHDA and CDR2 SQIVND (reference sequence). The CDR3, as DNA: TGTGCCAGTAGTGGCAGGGGAAGGACTGAAGCTTTCTTT. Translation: CASSGRGRTEAFF. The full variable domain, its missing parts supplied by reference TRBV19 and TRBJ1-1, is DGGITQSPKYLFRKEGQNVTLSCEQNLNHDAMYWYRQDPGQGLRLIYYSQIVNDFQKGDIAEGYSVSREKKESFPLTVTSAQKNPTAFYLCASSGRGRTEAFFGQGTRLTVV.

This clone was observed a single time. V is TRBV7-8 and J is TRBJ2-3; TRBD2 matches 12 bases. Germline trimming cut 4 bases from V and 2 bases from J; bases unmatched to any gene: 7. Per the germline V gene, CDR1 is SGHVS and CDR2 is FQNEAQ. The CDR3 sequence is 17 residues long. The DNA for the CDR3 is TGTGCCAGCAGCTCTACGACTAGCGGGGGTGACACAGATACGCAGTATTTT. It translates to CASSSTTSGGDTDTQYF.

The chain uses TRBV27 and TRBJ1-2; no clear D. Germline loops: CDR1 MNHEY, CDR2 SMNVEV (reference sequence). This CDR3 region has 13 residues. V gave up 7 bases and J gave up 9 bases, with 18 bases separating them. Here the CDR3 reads CASTTSDSGSYTF. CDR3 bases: TGTGCCAGCACAACCTCGGACTCTGGGAGCTACACCTTC.

Here the CDR3 DNA reads TGTGCCAGCAGTAACACAGGGAATGGCTACACCTTC. Translated: CASSNTGNGYTF. V is TRBV6-5 and J is TRBJ1-2, with D perhaps matching TRBD1 (6 bases). There are 12 residues in the CDR3. V shed 5 bases and J shed 6 bases, with 10 bases lying between them. Germline V gene lookup returns CDR1 MNHEY and CDR2 SVGAGI.

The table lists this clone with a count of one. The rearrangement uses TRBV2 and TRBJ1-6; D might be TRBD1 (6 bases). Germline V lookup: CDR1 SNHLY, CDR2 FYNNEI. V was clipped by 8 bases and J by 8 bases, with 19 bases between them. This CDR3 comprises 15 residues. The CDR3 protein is CASSPEGGRYSPLHF. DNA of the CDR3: TGTGCCAGCTCCCCGGAGGGGGGGAGGTATTCACCCCTCCACTTT.

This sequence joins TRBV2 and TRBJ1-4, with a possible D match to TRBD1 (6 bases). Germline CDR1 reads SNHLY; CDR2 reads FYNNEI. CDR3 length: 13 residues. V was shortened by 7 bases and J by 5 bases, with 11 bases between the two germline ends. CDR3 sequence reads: CASTAGQNEKLFF. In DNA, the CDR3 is TGTGCCAGCACCGCAGGACAGAATGAAAAACTGTTTTTT.

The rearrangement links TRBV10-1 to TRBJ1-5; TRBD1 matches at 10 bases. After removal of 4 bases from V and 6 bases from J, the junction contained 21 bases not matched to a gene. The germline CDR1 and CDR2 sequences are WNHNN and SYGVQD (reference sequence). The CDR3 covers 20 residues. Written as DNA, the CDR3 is TGCGCCAGCAGTGGGTCCATTCCGCAAAACCGGGACAGGGGTATTCAGCCCCAGCATTTT. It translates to CASSGSIPQNRDRGIQPQHF.

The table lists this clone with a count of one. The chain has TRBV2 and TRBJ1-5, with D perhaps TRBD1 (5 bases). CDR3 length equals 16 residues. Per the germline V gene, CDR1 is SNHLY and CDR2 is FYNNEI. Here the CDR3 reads CATAVDSFFNNQPQHF. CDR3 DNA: TGTGCTACAGCAGTAGACAGTTTCTTCAATAATCAGCCCCAGCATTTT.

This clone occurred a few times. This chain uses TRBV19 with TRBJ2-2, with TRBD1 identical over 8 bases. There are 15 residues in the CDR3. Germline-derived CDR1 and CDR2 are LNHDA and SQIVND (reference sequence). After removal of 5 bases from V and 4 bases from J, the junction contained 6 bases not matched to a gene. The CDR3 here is CASSSGQGVTGELFF. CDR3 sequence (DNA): TGTGCCAGTAGTTCAGGACAGGGAGTCACCGGGGAGCTGTTTTTT.

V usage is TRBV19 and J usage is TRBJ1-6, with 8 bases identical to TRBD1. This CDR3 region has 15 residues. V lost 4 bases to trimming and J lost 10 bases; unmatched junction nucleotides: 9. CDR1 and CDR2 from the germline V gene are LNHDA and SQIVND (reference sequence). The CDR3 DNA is TGTGCCAGTAGTACCGGACAGGGTTTAGGATCACCCCTCCACTTT. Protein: CASSTGQGLGSPLHF.

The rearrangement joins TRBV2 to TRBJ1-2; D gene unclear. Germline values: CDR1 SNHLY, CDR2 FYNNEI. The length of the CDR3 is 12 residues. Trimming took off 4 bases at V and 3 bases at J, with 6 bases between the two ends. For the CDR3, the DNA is TGTGCCAGCAGTGTGTCTTACTATGGCTACACCTTC. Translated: CASSVSYYGYTF. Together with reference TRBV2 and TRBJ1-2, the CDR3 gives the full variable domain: EPEVTQTPSHQVTQMGQEVILRCVPISNHLYFYWYRQILGQKVEFLVSFYNNEISEKSEIFDDQFSVERPDGSNFTLKIRSTKLEDSAMYFCASSVSYYGYTFGSGTRLTVV.

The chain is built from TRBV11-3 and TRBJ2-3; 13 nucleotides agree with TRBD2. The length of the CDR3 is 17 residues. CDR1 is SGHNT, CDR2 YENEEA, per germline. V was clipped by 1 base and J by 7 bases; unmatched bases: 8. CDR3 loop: CASSLGTSGSGGNTQYF. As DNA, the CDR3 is TGTGCCAGCAGCTTAGGGACTAGCGGGAGCGGTGGGAATACGCAGTATTTT. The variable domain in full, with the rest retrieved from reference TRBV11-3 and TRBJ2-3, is EAGVVQSPRYKIIEKKQPVAFWCNPISGHNTLYWYLQNLGQGPELLIRYENEEAVDDSQLPKDRFSAERLKGVDSTLKIQPAELGDSAVYLCASSLGTSGSGGNTQYFGPGTRLTVL.

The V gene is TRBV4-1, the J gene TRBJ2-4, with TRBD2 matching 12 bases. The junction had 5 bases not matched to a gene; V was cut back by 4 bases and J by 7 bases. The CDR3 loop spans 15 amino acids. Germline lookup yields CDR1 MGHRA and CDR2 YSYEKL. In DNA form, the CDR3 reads TGCGCCAGCAGCCGGAGACTAGCGGGAGAGAACATTCAGTACTTC. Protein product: CASSRRLAGENIQYF.